This TCR beta chain stems from a study of blood T cell repertoires in COVID-19. The V and J ends lost 4 bases and 3 bases respectively, with 12 bases between them. From germline, CDR1 is SEHNR and CDR2 FQNEAQ (reference sequence). The CDR3 is 14 amino acids. This clone was observed a handful of times. This table comes from immunoSEQ multiplex PCR, and its TCRdb copy is limited to in-frame clones, with some not included. The table records some 240,000 clones, over 80% of them present only once. Sequencing used PBMCs or T cells enriched from blood (not recorded which). This receptor was obtained from a woman between 40 and 55 years old who had been exposed to COVID-19. This chain connects TRBV7-9 to TRBJ1-1, with a tentative D call TRBD1 (6 bases). The CDR3 DNA reads as TGTGCCAGCAGCTCGGGGACATTCGACACTGAAGCTTTCTTT. It is translated as CASSSGTFDTEAFF.